A selection of T cell receptor beta chains follows, all from one sample in a study of cytomegalovirus exposure and HLA in healthy donors. Produced via immunoSEQ multiplex PCR; TCRdb's table is partial and in-frame only. The sample gives some 320,000 clones, about nine tenths of which show up once; 1% to 1.5% is in the top ten. The sample taken for sequencing was PBMCs. The receptors here all came from a woman aged 30 to 39 in good health and CMV-seropositive. The CDR3 runs from the conserved cysteine through the conserved F or W. A D gene is named only where the DNA matches it firmly. Size tells how often a clone was seen (once, few, many) or the class of an expanded clone, and some rows leave it out.

v_gene	j_gene	abundance	d_gene	CDR3aa	CDR3nt
TRBV13	TRBJ1-1	-	-	CASSFGETTEAFF	TGTGCCAGCAGCTTCGGGGAGACAACTGAAGCTTTCTTT
TRBV2	TRBJ2-5	-	TRBD1	CASSDNLLRDRAETQYF	TGTGCCAGCAGTGACAACCTCCTCCGGGACAGGGCTGAGACCCAGTACTTC
TRBV7-2	TRBJ2-3	-	-	CASSLLADTQYF	TGTGCCAGCAGCTTGCTAGCGGATACGCAGTATTTT
TRBV6-6	TRBJ2-5	once	-	CASSSGYETQYF	TGTGCCAGCAGTTCGGGGTACGAGACCCAGTACTTC
TRBV5-1	TRBJ2-2	-	TRBD2	CASSSGLAGVPGELFF	TGCGCCAGCAGCTCCGGACTAGCGGGAGTACCCGGGGAGCTGTTTTTT
TRBV9	TRBJ2-1	-	TRBD2	CASSVGPGGGAVHEQFF	TGTGCCAGCAGCGTAGGCCCAGGCGGGGGGGCCGTCCATGAGCAGTTCTTC
TRBV7-3	TRBJ1-3	-	-	CASSLGGAGNTIYF	TGTGCCAGCAGCCTGGGGGGGGCTGGAAACACCATATATTTT
TRBV5-4	TRBJ2-2	-	TRBD1	CASGTAVKNTGELFF	TGTGCCAGCGGGACAGCAGTAAAGAACACCGGGGAGCTGTTTTTT
TRBV25-1	TRBJ2-5	-	-	CASSEFRKRVETQYF	TGTGCCAGCAGTGAATTCAGGAAGCGGGTAGAGACCCAGTACTTC
TRBV15	TRBJ1-2	-	-	CATSRGTGRTIYGYTF	TGTGCCACCAGCAGAGGGACGGGACGGACGATCTATGGCTACACCTTC
TRBV9	TRBJ2-7	-	-	CASSPRDSAYEQYF	TGTGCCAGCAGCCCCCGGGACTCAGCCTACGAGCAGTACTTC
TRBV7-8	TRBJ2-6	-	-	CASSSMVGSGANVLTF	TGTGCCAGCAGCTCGATGGTCGGTTCTGGGGCCAACGTCCTGACTTTC
TRBV30	TRBJ1-5	few	TRBD1	CAWSPTGTGRRPQHF	TGTGCCTGGAGTCCTACAGGGACAGGGCGAAGGCCCCAGCATTTT
TRBV18	TRBJ2-1	few	-	CASSPPAANEQFF	TGTGCCAGCTCACCACCGGCCGCGAATGAGCAGTTCTTC
TRBV5-1	TRBJ2-7	-	-	CASSLNRVNEQYF	TGCGCCAGCAGCTTAAACAGGGTGAACGAGCAGTACTTC
TRBV25-1	TRBJ2-2	-	-	CASSELGGSTGELFF	TGTGCCAGCAGTGAACTTGGGGGGAGCACCGGGGAGCTGTTTTTT
TRBV4-1	TRBJ2-3	-	TRBD2	CASSQGLAGATDTQYF	TGCGCCAGCAGCCAAGGACTAGCGGGAGCCACAGATACGCAGTATTTT
TRBV6-1	TRBJ2-1	-	TRBD1	CASRLGTGNYNEQFF	TGTGCCAGCAGACTTGGGACAGGGAACTACAATGAGCAGTTCTTC
TRBV7-3	TRBJ2-7	-	-	CASSLDASDFYEQYF	TGTGCCAGCAGCTTAGATGCATCCGATTTCTACGAGCAGTACTTC
TRBV6-1	TRBJ1-3	-	-	CASSEVPGGAAGNTIYF	TGTGCCAGCAGCGAAGTCCCAGGTGGGGCCGCTGGAAACACCATATATTTT
TRBV4-1	TRBJ1-2	few	-	CASSQDLTGNGYTF	TGCGCCAGCAGCCAAGATCTTACAGGGAATGGCTACACCTTC
TRBV19	TRBJ2-1	-	TRBD2	CASSMTSGSSYNEQFF	TGTGCCAGTAGTATGACAAGCGGGAGCTCCTACAATGAGCAGTTCTTC
TRBV28	TRBJ1-2	-	-	CASSLGGRAHSGYTF	TGTGCCAGCAGTTTGGGGGGCAGGGCCCATTCTGGCTACACCTTC
TRBV27	TRBJ1-5	-	-	CASSLIHSQGNQPQHF	TGTGCCAGCAGTTTAATTCATTCCCAGGGGAATCAGCCCCAGCATTTT
TRBV10-3	TRBJ2-1	-	-	CAIKQGGSYNEQFF	TGTGCCATCAAGCAGGGCGGCTCCTACAATGAGCAGTTCTTC
TRBV4-3	TRBJ2-3	few	-	CASSQSGARHGDSQYF	TGCGCCAGCAGCCAATCGGGGGCCCGACATGGGGATAGTCAGTATTTT